These 21 T cell receptor beta chains were sequenced from one sample in a study of CD8+ T cells in alopecia areata. RNA was isolated and reverse transcribed to cDNA, the sequencing template. Assay used: immunoSEQ multiplex PCR; TCRdb lists only in-frame clones, some missing. The specimen has 290,000 or so clones, none found just once. Cells pooled from cutaneous lymph nodes were sorted on CD4, CD8alpha, NKG2D, NKG2ACE and other markers. Material for sequencing was CD4+ T cells sorted from a lymph node. The receptors here all came from a C3H/HeJ mouse with alopecia areata. These mice share the MHC haplotype H2-k.

Turning to this clone: Germline and genes here are mouse. The missing CDR3 end, 4 residues past where the read stops, is filled in from the germline J gene. Different DNA sequences within this sample yield the same CDR3. The chain is built from TRBV13-3 and TRBJ2-3; 8 bases align to TRBD1. The CDR3 consists of 15 residues. Germline loops: CDR1 NNHDY, CDR2 SYVADS. V was pared by 1 base and J by 1 base, with 2 bases of the junction left unmatched. Here the CDR3 reads CASSDQGAGAETLYF. Partial CDR3 DNA: TGTGCCAGCAGTGATCAGGGGGCTGGTGCAGAA.

Regarding this clone: Mouse gene names apply. The sequence runs out 4 residues before the end of the CDR3; the remainder is reconstructed from the germline J gene. Distinct nucleotide sequences in the sample also encode this CDR3. The chain combines TRBV13-1 with TRBJ2-1; perhaps TRBD2 as D (8 bases). The CDR3 spans 15 residues. V dropped 0 bases and J dropped 3 bases, with 10 bases sitting between them. CDR1 NSHNY and CDR2 SYGAGN come from the germline V gene. CDR3 sequence: CASSDAGGAYAEQFF. The sequenced part of the CDR3 DNA is TGTGCCAGCAGTGATGCAGGGGGGGCCTATGCT.

This clone was detected only a few times. Gene names and germline refer to mouse. CDR3 DNA, as far as it was read: TGTGCCAGCAGCCACACTGGGGGGGATAACTATGCT. Translating gives CASSHTGGDNYA. In full, the CDR3 reads CASSHTGGDNYAEQFF. This rearrangement joins TRBV5 to TRBJ2-1; 10 bases are a match to TRBD2. The CDR3 end is not reached by the read, which stops 4 residues before it; the germline J gene fills it in. The CDR3 contains 16 residues. CDR1 is LGHNA, CDR2 YNLKQL, per germline (reference sequence). With V trimmed by 3 bases and J by 0 bases, 2 bases remained unmatched.

This clone has a handful of counts. Mouse gene names and germline throughout. The read comes to an end 3 residues before the CDR3 does, leaving the germline J gene to fill in the end. The chain combines TRBV5 with TRBJ1-6; 10 bases map to TRBD1. TRBJ1-6 is annotated as an ORF whose role is uncertain. CDR1 is LGHNA, CDR2 YNLKQL, per germline (reference sequence). This CDR3 is 16 amino acids long. V trimming: 4 bases; J trimming: 6 bases; junction bases outside the gene matches: 6. The CDR3 DNA, read in part, is TGTGCCAGCAGCCCTCCCGGGACAGGGGTTAATTCGCCC. Translation: CASSPPGTGVNSP. The full CDR3 protein is CASSPPGTGVNSPLYF.

This clone was seen more than once but under ten times. Mouse gene names apply. The read terminates 4 residues ahead of where the CDR3 ends, so the germline J gene completes it. J is TRBJ2-1 and V is TRBV13-2; a weak D match, TRBD2 (5 bases). The CDR3 contains 14 residues. Germline loops: CDR1 NNHNN, CDR2 SYGAGS (reference sequence). CDR3 DNA (partial): TGTGCCAGCGGTGATGCTGGGATGAGGGCT. This gives the protein CASGDAGMRA. Given in full, the CDR3 is CASGDAGMRAEQFF.

This clone was detected only a few times. Gene names refer to mouse genes. The read terminates 4 residues ahead of where the CDR3 ends, so the germline J gene completes it. V usage is TRBV19 and J usage is TRBJ2-1; TRBD2 aligns across 11 bases. Per the germline V gene, CDR1 is FNHDT and CDR2 is SITEND (reference sequence). Trimming cost V 6 bases and J 2 bases; bases outside gene matches: 1. There are 14 residues in the CDR3. Partial CDR3 DNA: TGTGCCAGCACGGACTGGGGGGACTATGCT. It yields the protein CASTDWGDYA. The CDR3, in full, reads CASTDWGDYAEQFF.

This clone was found a few times. Gene names and germline match the mouse. The CDR3 extends 4 residues past the end of the read, so its final part is completed from the germline J gene. The V call is TRBV19, the J call TRBJ2-3; 8 bases match TRBD1. This CDR3 has 16 amino acids. The germline V gene has CDR1 FNHDT and CDR2 SITEND (reference sequence). The V and J ends lost 2 bases and 0 bases, in that order; junction bases with no gene match: 5. Incomplete CDR3 DNA: TGTGCCAGCAGTATTCGACAGGGGACTAGTGCAGAA. It translates to CASSIRQGTSAE. The full CDR3 sequence reads CASSIRQGTSAETLYF.

This clone was seen only a few times. Germline and genes: mouse. Coverage ceases 4 residues before the CDR3 finishes, and the germline J gene fills in the end. This chain links TRBV13-1 with TRBJ2-5; tentative D call: TRBD2 (6 bases). Germline assignment: CDR1 NSHNY and CDR2 SYGAGN. V was cut by 1 base and J by 0 bases, with 9 bases left in between. This CDR3 region has 15 residues. The DNA read from the CDR3 is TGTGCCAGCAGTGATCCTGGGGCGAACCAAGAC. Amino acid sequence: CASSDPGANQD. The whole CDR3 sequence is CASSDPGANQDTQYF.

This clone was counted at least ten times. All gene names here are mouse names. The DNA ends 4 residues before the CDR3 does, and the rest of the CDR3 is filled in from the germline J gene. The chain uses TRBV1 and TRBJ2-1, with a possible D match to TRBD2 (5 bases). V was cut by 0 bases and J by 3 bases, with 6 bases left in between. The V gene's germline CDR1 is NSQYPW and CDR2 LRSPGD (reference sequence). The CDR3 runs to 14 residues. The covered CDR3 bases are TGCACCTGCAGTGCAGATGGGGTCTATGCT. Amino acids: CTCSADGVYA. The whole CDR3 region reads CTCSADGVYAEQFF.

Comments on this clone: Mouse gene names and germline throughout. The CDR3 goes on 4 residues after the read ends, and that part is filled in from the germline J gene. The V gene is TRBV19, the J gene TRBJ2-7; 13 bases match TRBD2. V gave up 3 bases and J gave up 3 bases; unmatched junction bases: 6. The CDR3 is made up of 16 amino acids. Germline V CDR1 and CDR2: FNHDT, SITEND (reference sequence). The CDR3 bases that were read are TGTGCCAGCAGTAAACTAGGGACTGGGGGGGTCTAT. Its translation is CASSKLGTGGVY. The complete CDR3 protein is CASSKLGTGGVYEQYF.

The sample holds a few counts of this clone. The gene symbols are mouse symbols. The CDR3 extends 4 residues past the end of the read, so its final part is completed from the germline J gene. Different DNA sequences within this sample yield the same CDR3. The gene calls are TRBV1 and TRBJ2-5, with 7 bases identical to TRBD1. This CDR3 is built from 15 residues. From germline, CDR1 is NSQYPW and CDR2 LRSPGD (reference sequence). Partial CDR3 DNA: TGCACCTGCAGTGCAGATTTGGCAGGGGGTGAC. Encoded protein: CTCSADLAGGD. The full-length CDR3 reads as CTCSADLAGGDTQYF.

In this sample, this clone turned up a few times. Mouse gene names apply. The CDR3 end falls 4 residues outside the read, so it is completed with the germline J gene. Other DNA sequences from this sample encode an identical CDR3 as well. The chain employs TRBV14 and TRBJ2-5, with 11 bases that match TRBD2. CDR3 size: 14 residues. Germline V lookup: CDR1 SGHDT, CDR2 FRDEAV. The CDR3 DNA, read in part, is TGTGCCAGCAGCCCGGACTGGGGGGAGGAC. It is translated as CASSPDWGED. The whole CDR3 reads CASSPDWGEDTQYF.

The table lists this clone with a few counts. The gene names here belong to mouse. The sequence runs out 4 residues before the end of the CDR3; the remainder is reconstructed from the germline J gene. Other DNA sequences from this sample encode an identical CDR3 as well. The chain combines TRBV31 with TRBJ2-2, with a tentative D call TRBD1 (6 bases). The germline CDR1 and CDR2 sequences are GKSSPN and SITVG. V was clipped by 0 bases and J by 0 bases, with 8 bases between them. This CDR3 spans 15 amino acids. The part of the CDR3 DNA that was read is TGTGCCTGGAGTCTACAGGGCGCAAACACCGGG. Translation: CAWSLQGANTG. The whole CDR3 region reads CAWSLQGANTGQLYF.

Note on this clone: Gene names and germline match the mouse. Sequencing ends 4 residues short of the CDR3 end; the germline J gene provides the rest. Distinct nucleotide sequences in the sample also encode this CDR3. This chain uses TRBV1 with TRBJ2-5; 11 nucleotides align to TRBD1. This CDR3 is built from 14 residues. The germline gives CDR1 NSQYPW, CDR2 LRSPGD (reference sequence). Partial CDR3 DNA: TGCACCTGCAGTGGGACAGGGGGCGCAGAC. This translates into CTCSGTGGAD. The complete CDR3 sequence is CTCSGTGGADTQYF. Full variable domain (missing parts from reference TRBV1 and TRBJ2-5): VTLLEQNPRWRLVPRGQAVNLRCILKNSQYPWMSWYQQDLQKQLQWLFTLRSPGDKEVKSLPGADYLATRVTDTELRLQVANMSQGRTLYCTCSGTGGADTQYFGPGTRLLVL.

Turning to this clone: Gene names are the mouse ones. The CDR3 end is not reached by the read, which stops 4 residues before it; the germline J gene fills it in. The V and J genes are TRBV31 and TRBJ2-1; TRBD2 matches 10 bases. Germline lookup yields CDR1 GKSSPN and CDR2 SITVG. The CDR3 loop spans 15 amino acids. The V gene end was trimmed by 0 bases and the J gene end by 6 bases; junction bases not matched to a gene: 5. The CDR3 bases that were read are TGTGCCTGGAGTCTACAGACTGGGGGGCCTGCT. Residues: CAWSLQTGGPA. The entire CDR3 protein reads CAWSLQTGGPAEQFF.

About this clone itself: Germline and genes: mouse. The sequenced fragment ends 4 residues before the CDR3 boundary, so the rest is inferred from the germline J gene. This sequence joins TRBV13-1 and TRBJ2-4, with 10 bases aligning to TRBD2. The CDR3 sequence is 15 residues long. The germline CDR1 and CDR2 sequences are NSHNY and SYGAGN. The CDR3 sequence is CASSDAWTGGNTLYF. CDR3 DNA, as far as it was read: TGTGCCAGCAGTGATGCTTGGACTGGGGGAAAC.

Turning to this clone: Here the gene names and germline are mouse. The read halts 4 residues ahead of the CDR3 end, with the missing end drawn from the germline J gene. This same CDR3 is encoded by further DNA sequences in the sample. V is TRBV13-3 and J is TRBJ2-7; 11 bases are shared with TRBD2. The CDR3 length is 13 residues. CDR1 and CDR2 from the germline V gene are NNHDY and SYVADS. The covered CDR3 bases are TGTGCCAGCAGGAGACTGGGGGGGTAT. Amino acids: CASRRLGGY. The entire CDR3 is CASRRLGGYEQYF.

This clone has a handful of counts. All gene names here are mouse names. The read finishes 4 residues shy of the CDR3 end, and the germline J gene is used to complete it. This sequence joins TRBV14 and TRBJ2-4; 9 bases are a match to TRBD2. The V and J ends lost 3 bases and 0 bases, in that order; junction bases with no gene match: 2. Per the germline V gene, CDR1 is SGHDT and CDR2 is FRDEAV. The CDR3 is made up of 15 amino acids. CDR3 DNA (partial): TGTGCCAGCAGTTGGACTGGGGCTAGTCAAAAC. This encodes CASSWTGASQN. The full CDR3 is CASSWTGASQNTLYF.

The sample holds a few counts of this clone. Gene names denote mouse genes. The read comes to an end 4 residues before the CDR3 does, leaving the germline J gene to fill in the end. The gene calls are TRBV19 and TRBJ2-3, with 8 bases matching TRBD2. Germline lookup yields CDR1 FNHDT and CDR2 SITEND (reference sequence). The CDR3 spans 15 residues. V was clipped by 2 bases and J by 2 bases; unmatched bases: 4. The CDR3 reads CASSILGGAAETLYF. Incomplete CDR3 DNA: TGTGCCAGCAGTATTCTGGGGGGAGCTGCAGAA.

This clone has a handful of counts. Mouse gene names apply. The read ends 4 residues before the CDR3 terminus; that terminus is restored from the germline J gene. This chain uses TRBV1 with TRBJ2-4; possible D gene TRBD2, 5 bases. The germline CDR1 and CDR2 sequences are NSQYPW and LRSPGD (reference sequence). The CDR3 length is 16 residues. V lost 0 bases, J lost 0 bases, and 10 bases lay in between. Incomplete CDR3 DNA: TGCACCTGCAGTGCAGATGCTGGGCTTAGTCAAAAC. Translating gives CTCSADAGLSQN. The entire CDR3 sequence reads CTCSADAGLSQNTLYF.

Regarding this clone: Mouse gene names and germline throughout. Read sequence stops 4 residues before the CDR3 end, and the germline J gene provides the missing end. The chain couples TRBV14 to TRBJ2-1; unclear D gene. The CDR3 has 14 amino acids. V was clipped by 2 bases and J by 1 base, with 7 bases between them. Germline-derived CDR1 and CDR2 are SGHDT and FRDEAV. The CDR3 sequence is CASSFDLNYAEQFF. Incomplete CDR3 DNA: TGTGCCAGCAGTTTTGACTTGAACTATGCT.